This TCR beta chain was documented in a study of T-cell memory formation after mild COVID-19. TCRdb reprocessed the 5' RACE reads with MiXCR, giving one entry per CDR3 protein. In the table there are about 430,000 distinct CDR3 sequences, approximately 19% of which are singletons. This clonotype came up a few times. Germline V CDR1 and CDR2: MGHRA, YSYEKL. CDR3 length: 16 amino acids. The V end was cut by 3 bases, the J end by 6 bases, with 18 bases between. The TCR comes from a man younger than 35 who had mild COVID-19 (a few samples of this study predate the infection). Cell type and time point are not known. Sequenced input: PBMCs or a T cell subset sorted from them (not recorded which). This chain uses TRBV4-1 with TRBJ2-1; D perhaps matches TRBD1 (5 bases). This chain's CDR3 is CASSHDRQRASNEQFF. CDR3 nucleotide sequence: TGCGCCAGCAGCCACGACAGACAGAGAGCCAGCAATGAGCAGTTCTTC.